The rows below give T cell receptor beta chains drawn from one sample of a study of a mutant IDH1 vaccine in newly diagnosed glioma. Antigens of these TCRs are unknown. Sequencing used immunoSEQ multiplex PCR; TCRdb keeps in-frame clones, though not all of them. In the table there are about 25,000 clones, roughly two thirds of which are singletons. Sequencing used peripheral blood mononuclear cells (PBMCs), obtained from a glioma patient whose treatment included an IDH1 peptide vaccine. These TCRs come from a man between 18 and 29 years old with glioma. Some clones in this sample may be carry-over from other donors' samples. The CDR3 runs from the conserved cysteine through the conserved F or W. D genes are given only for firm matches. Expanded clones get a size class; other rows say once, few or many, or leave the size out.

TRBV20-1	TRBJ2-7	.	.	TGCAGTGCTAGAGAGGACTACGAGCAGTACTTC	CSAREDYEQYF
TRBV6-5	TRBJ2-7	.	TRBD2	TGTGCCAGCAGTTACTCCGGGACTAGCAACTACGAGCAGTACTTC	CASSYSGTSNYEQYF
TRBV5-1	TRBJ2-1	.	TRBD2	TGCGCCAGCAGCTTACTAGCGGGGGGACCCTTTTTCTCCTACAATGAGCAGTTCTTC	CASSLLAGGPFFSYNEQFF
TRBV6-4	TRBJ1-6	.	.	TGTGCCAGCAGTGACTCGACTTCAGGTTCACCCCTCCACTTT	CASSDSTSGSPLHF
TRBV30	TRBJ1-2	.	.	TGTGCCTGGAACGGGGGATGGGGGGGCTACACCTTC	CAWNGGWGGYTF
TRBV2	TRBJ1-2	.	.	TGTGCCAGCAGTTCCGAATTCAACTATGGCTACACCTTC	CASSSEFNYGYTF
TRBV15	TRBJ2-3	.	.	TGTGCCACCAGCAGAGATGCCAACACAGCGTTCGGGGATTTT	CATSRDANTAFGDF
TRBV30	TRBJ1-6	.	.	TGTGCCTGGAGTGTAAACTGGGACTCACCCCTCCACTTT	CAWSVNWDSPLHF
TRBV30	TRBJ2-5	.	TRBD2	TGTGCCGGACAACCTCTAGCGGGAGTCGGAGAGACCCAGTACTTC	CAGQPLAGVGETQYF
TRBV19	TRBJ1-1	.	.	TGTGCCAGTAGTGACGCGGGGAACACTGAAGCTTTCTTT	CASSDAGNTEAFF
TRBV27	TRBJ1-2	few	.	TGTGCCAGCAGTTTAAGGGGAATGCAGTATGGCTACACCTTC	CASSLRGMQYGYTF
TRBV2	TRBJ1-5	.	TRBD1	TGTGCCAGCAGTCAGGGACAGTGGAATCAGCCCCAGCATTTT	CASSQGQWNQPQHF
TRBV4-1	TRBJ1-5	.	.	TGCGCCAGCAGCAGCTACAGGGATAGCAATCAGCCCCAGCATTTT	CASSSYRDSNQPQHF
TRBV28	TRBJ1-1	.	.	TGTGCCAGCAGTTTACAGGCGAACACTGAAGCTTTCTTT	CASSLQANTEAFF
TRBV5-1	TRBJ2-2	.	.	TGCGCCAGCCGGAGCGCAGGGAGGACGGGAGCCAACACCGGGGAGCTGTTTTTT	CASRSAGRTGANTGELFF
TRBV6-1	TRBJ1-1	.	.	TGTGCCAGCAGTGAAGGGCAGGCGAGGGTTGAAGCTTTCTTT	CASSEGQARVEAFF
TRBV5-4	TRBJ1-2	.	.	TGTGCCAGCAGCTTGGTGGGGTCGGGTGGCTACACCTTC	CASSLVGSGGYTF
TRBV2	TRBJ1-3	once	.	TGTGCCGGTAGGTCTGACGGCCTCTCTGGAAACACCATATATTTT	CAGRSDGLSGNTIYF
TRBV18	TRBJ1-4	.	.	TGTGCCAGCTCACCACGGGGGACGGCCGAGAAACTGTTTTTT	CASSPRGTAEKLFF
TRBV4-1	TRBJ2-2	few	.	TGCGCCAGCAGCCACTCAGAGAACACCGGGGAGCTGTTTTTT	CASSHSENTGELFF
TRBV4-3	TRBJ2-2	.	TRBD2	TGCGCCAGCAGCGACGATCTCGGGGGGAGGGAGCTGTTTTTT	CASSDDLGGRELFF
TRBV5-4	TRBJ1-2	few	.	TGTGCCAGCAGCTTGTCGAGAGAGCTTGACTATGGCTACACCTTC	CASSLSRELDYGYTF
TRBV7-9	TRBJ1-2	.	.	TGTGCCAGCAGCTTCTCTGGGGGGGCGGGCTATGGCTACACCTTC	CASSFSGGAGYGYTF
TRBV4-3	TRBJ1-2	.	.	TGCGCCAGCAGCCAAGAGCTAGGGAACCCGGGGTTGCTGAATGGCTACACCTTC	CASSQELGNPGLLNGYTF
TRBV5-4	TRBJ2-5	.	TRBD1	TGTGCCAGCAGTCGGGACAGTCAAGAGACCCAGTACTTC	CASSRDSQETQYF
TRBV2	TRBJ2-1	.	.	TGTGCCCCGGGGGCCCCCTACAATGAGCAGTTCTTC	CAPGAPYNEQFF
TRBV5-4	TRBJ2-1	few	TRBD2	TGTGCCAGCAGCTTGGAACTAGCGGGGGGGCCACTCGGCTACAATGAGCAGTTCTTC	CASSLELAGGPLGYNEQFF
TRBV5-1	TRBJ1-1	few	TRBD1	TGCGCCAGCAGCTTCGGAGGGACAGGGAGGTCTGAAGCTTTCTTT	CASSFGGTGRSEAFF
TRBV30	TRBJ2-1	.	.	TGTGCCTTGTTTACTGAGACGGGGATGACCTACAATGAGCAGTTCTTC	CALFTETGMTYNEQFF
TRBV5-1	TRBJ1-1	.	TRBD1	TGCGCCAGCAGCCGCGGACAGGGGGCGGGGAACACTGAAGCTTTCTTT	CASSRGQGAGNTEAFF
TRBV7-8	TRBJ1-5	.	.	TGTGCCAGCAGCTTAGTGGCAGGATTTTATTCTAGCAATCAGCCCCAGCATTTT	CASSLVAGFYSSNQPQHF
TRBV5-6	TRBJ1-2	.	.	TGTGCCAGCAGGTGGATCTACAGTAACTATGGCTACACCTTC	CASRWIYSNYGYTF
TRBV30	TRBJ1-1	few	TRBD1	TGTGCCTGGAGAGGGGCGACAGGGCGTTTCACTGAAGCTTTCTTT	CAWRGATGRFTEAFF
TRBV4-1	TRBJ2-3	once	TRBD2	TGCGCCAGCAGCCTGAGGGGTAGCGGGAGTACAGATACGCAGTATTTT	CASSLRGSGSTDTQYF
TRBV4-1	TRBJ1-2	.	.	TGCGCCAGCAGCCTGGGACCCGAAGGGGGCTACACCTTC	CASSLGPEGGYTF
TRBV25-1	TRBJ1-2	.	TRBD1	TGTGCCAGCAGTGAATACGCCGGGACAGGGAACTATGGCTACACCTTC	CASSEYAGTGNYGYTF